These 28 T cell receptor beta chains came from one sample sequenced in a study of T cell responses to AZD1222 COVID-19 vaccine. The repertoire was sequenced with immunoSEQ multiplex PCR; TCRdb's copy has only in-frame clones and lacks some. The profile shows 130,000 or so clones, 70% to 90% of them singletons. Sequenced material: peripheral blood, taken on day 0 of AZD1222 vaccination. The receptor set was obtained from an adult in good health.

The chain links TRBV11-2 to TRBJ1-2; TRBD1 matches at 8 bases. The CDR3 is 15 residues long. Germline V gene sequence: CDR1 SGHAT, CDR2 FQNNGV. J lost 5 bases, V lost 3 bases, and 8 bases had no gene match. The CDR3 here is CASSFSSDRVYGYTF. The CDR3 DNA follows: TGTGCCAGCAGCTTCTCGTCGGACAGGGTATATGGCTACACCTTC.

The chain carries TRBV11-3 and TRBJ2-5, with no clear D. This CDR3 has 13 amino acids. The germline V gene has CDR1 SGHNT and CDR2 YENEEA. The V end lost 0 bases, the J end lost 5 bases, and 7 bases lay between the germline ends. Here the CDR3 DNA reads TGTGCCAGCAGCTTAGAATTGTGGGAGACCCAGTACTTC. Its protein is CASSLELWETQYF.

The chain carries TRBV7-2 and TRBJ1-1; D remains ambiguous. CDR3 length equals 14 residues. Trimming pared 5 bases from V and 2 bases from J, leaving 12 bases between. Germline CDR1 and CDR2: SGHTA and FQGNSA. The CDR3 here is CASSPRPPNTEAFF. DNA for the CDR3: TGTGCCAGCAGCCCCCGCCCTCCCAACACTGAAGCTTTCTTT.

CDR3 coding DNA: TGTGCCAGCAGGTTTGCAGGGGACACTGAAGCTTTCTTT. Translated: CASRFAGDTEAFF. The V and J genes are TRBV2 and TRBJ1-1; possible D gene TRBD1, 6 bases. The germline V and J ends were trimmed by 6 bases and 3 bases, with 11 bases remaining between them. The germline V gene encodes CDR1 SNHLY and CDR2 FYNNEI. The CDR3 extends over 13 amino acids.

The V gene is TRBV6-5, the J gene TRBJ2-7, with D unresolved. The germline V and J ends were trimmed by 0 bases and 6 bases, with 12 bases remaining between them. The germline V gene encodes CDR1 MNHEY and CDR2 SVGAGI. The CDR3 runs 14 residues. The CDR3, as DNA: TGTGCCAGCAGTTACTCTGGGGTCCGGGCCGAGCAGTACTTC. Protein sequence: CASSYSGVRAEQYF.

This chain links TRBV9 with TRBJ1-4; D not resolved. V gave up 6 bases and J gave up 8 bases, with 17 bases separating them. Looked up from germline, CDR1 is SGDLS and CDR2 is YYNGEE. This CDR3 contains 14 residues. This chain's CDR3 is CASTPGREGEKLFF. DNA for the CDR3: TGTGCCAGCACCCCCGGGAGGGAAGGGGAAAAACTGTTTTTT.

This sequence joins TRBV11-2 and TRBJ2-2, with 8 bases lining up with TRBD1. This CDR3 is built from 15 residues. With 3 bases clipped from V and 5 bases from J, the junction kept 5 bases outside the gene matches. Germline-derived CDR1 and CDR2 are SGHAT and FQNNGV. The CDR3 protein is CASSFTGGRTGELFF. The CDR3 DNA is TGTGCCAGCAGCTTTACAGGGGGGAGAACCGGGGAGCTGTTTTTT.

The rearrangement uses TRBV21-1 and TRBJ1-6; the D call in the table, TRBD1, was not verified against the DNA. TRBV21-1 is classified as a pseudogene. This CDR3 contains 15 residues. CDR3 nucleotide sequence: TGTGCCAGCAGCTCCCGGACATCCTATAATTCACCCCTCCACTTT. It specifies CASSSRTSYNSPLHF.

CDR3 bases: TGTGCCAGCTCACCAGGGATCGGTAATGCTAACTATGGCTACACCTTC. As protein: CASSPGIGNANYGYTF. The chain combines TRBV18 with TRBJ1-2; D ambiguous. Per germline, CDR1 KGHSH and CDR2 LQKENI. The CDR3 is 16 amino acids. The V gene lost 2 bases and the J gene lost 0 bases, with 13 bases spanning the gap.

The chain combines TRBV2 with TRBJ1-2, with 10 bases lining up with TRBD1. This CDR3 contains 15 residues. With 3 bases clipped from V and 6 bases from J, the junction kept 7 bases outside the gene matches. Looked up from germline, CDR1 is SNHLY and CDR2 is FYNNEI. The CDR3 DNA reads TGTGCCAGCAGTGATGACAGGGGGCGATACAATGGCTACACCTTC. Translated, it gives CASSDDRGRYNGYTF.

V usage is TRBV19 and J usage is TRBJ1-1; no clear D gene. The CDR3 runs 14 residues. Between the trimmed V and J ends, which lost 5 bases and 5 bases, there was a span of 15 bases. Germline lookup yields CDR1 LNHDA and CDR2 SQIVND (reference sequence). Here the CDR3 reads CASSSGRMGTEAFF. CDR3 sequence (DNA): TGTGCCAGTAGTTCTGGACGGATGGGGACTGAAGCTTTCTTT.

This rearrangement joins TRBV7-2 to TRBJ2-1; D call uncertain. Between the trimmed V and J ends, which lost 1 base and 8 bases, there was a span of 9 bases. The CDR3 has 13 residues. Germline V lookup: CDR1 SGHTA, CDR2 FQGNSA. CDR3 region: CASSLDPGYEQFF. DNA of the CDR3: TGTGCCAGCAGCTTAGATCCGGGTTATGAGCAGTTCTTC.

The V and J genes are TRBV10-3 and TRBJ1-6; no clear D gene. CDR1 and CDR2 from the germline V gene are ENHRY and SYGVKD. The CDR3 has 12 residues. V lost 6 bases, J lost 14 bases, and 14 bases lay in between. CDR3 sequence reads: CAIRGVEGSLHF. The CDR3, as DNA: TGTGCCATCAGGGGTGTTGAGGGCTCCCTCCACTTT.

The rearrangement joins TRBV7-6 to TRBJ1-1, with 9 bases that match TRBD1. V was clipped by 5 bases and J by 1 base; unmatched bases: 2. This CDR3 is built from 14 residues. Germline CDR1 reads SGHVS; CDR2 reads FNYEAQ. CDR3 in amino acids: CASSPQGANTEAFF. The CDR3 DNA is TGTGCCAGCAGCCCACAGGGGGCGAACACTGAAGCTTTCTTT.

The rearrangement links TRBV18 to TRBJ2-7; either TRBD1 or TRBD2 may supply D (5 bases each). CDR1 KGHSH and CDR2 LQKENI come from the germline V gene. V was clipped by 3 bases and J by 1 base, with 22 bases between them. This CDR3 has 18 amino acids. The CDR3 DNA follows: TGTGCCAGCTCACCGGAAGAACATTTATGGGACGGATCCTACGAGCAGTACTTC. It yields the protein CASSPEEHLWDGSYEQYF.

The CDR3 bases are TGTGCCAGCAGCTACAGGGGGCTGGAGGCTGAAGCTTTCTTT. Amino acid sequence: CASSYRGLEAEAFF. The chain has TRBV3-1 (or the pseudogene TRBV3-2) and TRBJ1-1, with TRBD1 matching 9 bases. CDR1 is LGHDT, CDR2 YNNKEL, per germline (reference sequence). The length of the CDR3 is 14 residues. V dropped 5 bases and J dropped 6; count of bases not matched to a gene: 7.

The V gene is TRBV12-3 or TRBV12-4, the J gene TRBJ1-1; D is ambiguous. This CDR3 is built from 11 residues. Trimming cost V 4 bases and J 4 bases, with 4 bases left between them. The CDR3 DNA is TGTGCCAGCAGTTGGGGCACTGAAGCTTTCTTT. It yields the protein CASSWGTEAFF.

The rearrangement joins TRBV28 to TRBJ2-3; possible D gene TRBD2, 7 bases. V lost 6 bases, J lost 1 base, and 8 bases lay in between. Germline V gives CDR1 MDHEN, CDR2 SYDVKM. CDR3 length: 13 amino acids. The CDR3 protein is CASRGGGTDTQYF. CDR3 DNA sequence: TGTGCCAGCAGAGGGGGGGGCACAGATACGCAGTATTTT.

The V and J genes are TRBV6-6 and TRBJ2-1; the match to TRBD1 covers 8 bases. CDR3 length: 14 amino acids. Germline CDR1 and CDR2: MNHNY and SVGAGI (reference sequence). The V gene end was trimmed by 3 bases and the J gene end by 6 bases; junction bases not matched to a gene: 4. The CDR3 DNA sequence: TGTGCCAGCAGTTATGGACAGGGTAGCAATGAGCAGTTCTTC. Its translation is CASSYGQGSNEQFF.

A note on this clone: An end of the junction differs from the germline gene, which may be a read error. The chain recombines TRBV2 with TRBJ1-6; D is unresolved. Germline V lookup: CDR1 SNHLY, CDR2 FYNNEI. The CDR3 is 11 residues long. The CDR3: CASRYTSPLHF. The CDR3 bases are TGTGCCAGCAGATATACTTCACCCCTCCACTTT.

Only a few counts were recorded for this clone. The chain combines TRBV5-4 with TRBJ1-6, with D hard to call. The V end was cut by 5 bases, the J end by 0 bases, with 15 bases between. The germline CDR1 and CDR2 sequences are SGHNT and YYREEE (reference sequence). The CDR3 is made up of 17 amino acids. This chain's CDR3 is CASSSGVSGSYNSPLHF. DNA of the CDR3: TGTGCCAGCAGTTCCGGAGTCTCCGGCTCCTATAATTCACCCCTCCACTTT. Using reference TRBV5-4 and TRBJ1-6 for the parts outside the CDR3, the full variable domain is ETGVTQSPTHLIKTRGQQVTLRCSSQSGHNTVSWYQQALGQGPQFIFQYYREEENGRGNFPPRFSGLQFPNYSSELNVNALELDDSALYLCASSSGVSGSYNSPLHFGNGTRLTVT.

CDR3: CASSQEAYATNEKLFF. The CDR3 coding sequence is TGTGCCAGCAGCCAAGAGGCGTATGCAACTAATGAAAAACTGTTTTTT. J is TRBJ1-4 and V is TRBV7-9; D is unclear. In germline, CDR1 is SEHNR, CDR2 FQNEAQ (reference sequence). V lost 5 bases and J 0 bases, leaving 13 bases between the germline ends. The CDR3 is 16 residues long.

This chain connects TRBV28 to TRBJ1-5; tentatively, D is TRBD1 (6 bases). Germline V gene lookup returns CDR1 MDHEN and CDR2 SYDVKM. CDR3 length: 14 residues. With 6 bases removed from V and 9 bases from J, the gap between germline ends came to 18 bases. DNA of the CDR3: TGTGCCAGCAGCTTACAGGGTTTGGGGTCGCCCCAGCATTTT. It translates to CASSLQGLGSPQHF.

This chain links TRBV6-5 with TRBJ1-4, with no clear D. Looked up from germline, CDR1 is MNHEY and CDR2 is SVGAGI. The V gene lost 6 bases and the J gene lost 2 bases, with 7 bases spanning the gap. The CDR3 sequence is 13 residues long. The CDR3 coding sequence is TGTGCCAGCAGGGGATCGACTAATGAAAAACTGTTTTTT. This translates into CASRGSTNEKLFF.

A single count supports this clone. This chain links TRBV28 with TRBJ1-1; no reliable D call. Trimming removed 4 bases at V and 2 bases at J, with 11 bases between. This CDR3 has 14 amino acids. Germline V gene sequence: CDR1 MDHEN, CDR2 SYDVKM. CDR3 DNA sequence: TGTGCCAGCAGTTATCTGGGTTTAAACACTGAAGCTTTCTTT. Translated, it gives CASSYLGLNTEAFF.

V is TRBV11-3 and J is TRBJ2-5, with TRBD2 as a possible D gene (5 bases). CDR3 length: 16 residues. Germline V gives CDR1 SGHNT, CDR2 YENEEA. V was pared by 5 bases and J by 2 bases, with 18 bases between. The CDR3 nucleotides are TGTGCCAGCAGCCGGGGAGCGAACCCTGGGCAAGAGACCCAGTACTTC. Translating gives CASSRGANPGQETQYF.

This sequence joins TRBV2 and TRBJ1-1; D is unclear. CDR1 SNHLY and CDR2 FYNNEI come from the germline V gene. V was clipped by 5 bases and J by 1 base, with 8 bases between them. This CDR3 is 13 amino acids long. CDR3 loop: CASSQDPNTEAFF. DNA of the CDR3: TGTGCCAGCAGTCAAGATCCGAACACTGAAGCTTTCTTT.

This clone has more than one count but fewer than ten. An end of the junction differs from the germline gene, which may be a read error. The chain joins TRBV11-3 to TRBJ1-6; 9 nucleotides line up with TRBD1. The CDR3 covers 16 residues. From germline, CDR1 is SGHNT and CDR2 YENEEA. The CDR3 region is CASSVEGQGGNSPLHF. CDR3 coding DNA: TGTGCCAGCAGCGTAGAGGGACAGGGAGGGAATTCACCCCTCCACTTT.